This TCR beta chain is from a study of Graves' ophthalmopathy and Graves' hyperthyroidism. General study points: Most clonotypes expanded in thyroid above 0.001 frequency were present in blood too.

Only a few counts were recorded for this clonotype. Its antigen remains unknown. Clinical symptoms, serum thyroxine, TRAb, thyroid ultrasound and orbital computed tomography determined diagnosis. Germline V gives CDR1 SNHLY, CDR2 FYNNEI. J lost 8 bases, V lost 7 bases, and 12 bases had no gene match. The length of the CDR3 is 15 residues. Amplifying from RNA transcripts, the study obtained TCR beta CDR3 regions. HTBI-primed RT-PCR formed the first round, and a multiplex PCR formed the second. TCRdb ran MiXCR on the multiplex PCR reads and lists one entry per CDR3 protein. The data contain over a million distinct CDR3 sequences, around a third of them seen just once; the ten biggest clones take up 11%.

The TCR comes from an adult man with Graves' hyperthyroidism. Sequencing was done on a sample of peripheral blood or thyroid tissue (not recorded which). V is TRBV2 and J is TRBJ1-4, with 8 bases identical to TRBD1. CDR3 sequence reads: CASTYRGSVWEKLFF. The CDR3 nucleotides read TGTGCCAGCACGTACAGGGGGTCAGTCTGGGAAAAACTGTTTTTT.